This T cell receptor (beta chain) was captured in a study of blood T cell repertoires in COVID-19. Study background: COVID-19 samples from acute and convalescent phases originated in the United States, Italy and Spain. The cDNA or gDNA used as material had been derived from T cells, B-cell-depleted T cells, or PBMCs.

Cohort placement rested on clinical history that participants reported themselves. Original processing notes: Estimation of nucleated cell counts relied on the amplification of reference gene primers. The protocol was immunoSEQ multiplex PCR, while the TCRdb copy is restricted to in-frame clones and leaves out a portion. V and J calls and clone size are as listed in that table; D and trimming were resolved from the DNA. Among about 330,000 clones listed, over 75% were seen once. This clone was seen more than once but under ten times. CDR1 is LNHNV and CDR2 is YYDKDF in the germline V gene (reference sequence). The CDR3 loop spans 17 amino acids. The germline V and J ends were trimmed by 5 bases and 4 bases, with 22 bases remaining between them.

The sequence was obtained from a woman aged 30 to 39 who had recovered from COVID-19. Sequenced input: PBMCs or T cells enriched from blood (not recorded which). The chain has TRBV15 and TRBJ2-3; D gene unclear. The CDR3 nucleotides are TGTGCCACCAGCGACCCACTGGCTCTAGTAGTAGCAGATACGCAGTATTTT. Residues: CATSDPLALVVADTQYF.